This T cell receptor beta chain was recorded in a study of human T cells and chemical hapten exposure (dated by TCRdb to the early 2020s). Context from the whole study: For sensitization, 2% DPC in acetone was applied to an approximately 2 cm by approximately 2 cm area of upper inner arm skin. Alopecia areata with under or over 50% scalp involvement, alopecia totalis and alopecia universalis were represented in the patient cohort, which was mostly female. Patch testing on the upper back used Finn chambers containing 0.01% DPC, with scoring done after 6 days according to International Contact Dermatitis Research Group standards. Weekly therapeutic DPC doses were additionally applied to the scalp of patients throughout the roughly 25-week study period. The libraries were sequenced as a pool, and the TCR yield per sample differed mostly because of small variations in library volumes within the pool. This study followed changes in the peripheral blood TCR repertoire in vivo during primary and secondary sensitization of alopecia patients to the hapten diphenylcyclopropenone (DPC). Blood samples were taken from patients before sensitization (week 0) and then at 2, 6 and about 24 weeks after DPC sensitization. For TCR sequencing, blood came from 25 to 35 alopecia patients at anywhere from one to four time points (pre-sensitization, 2, 6 and 24 weeks). The paper as a whole reports these results and caveats: After repeated subsampling, the strength of the expansion versus patch-test correlation and the threshold at which it became significant changed. The number of PT1 expanded TCRs positively correlated with patch test score, significant at thresholds 8, 16 and 32 but not 4. All patients had alopecia, a presumed autoimmune disease, so their immune response might differ from that of healthy individuals. Compared with pre-sensitization or healthy control sets, expanded TCRs formed significantly more large CDR3 similarity clusters, which is consistent with antigen-driven responses. DPC sensitization did not change the number of TCRs with a frequency above 1 in 1000, and there was no evidence of changes in global repertoire structure.

As to this clonotype: What antigen it recognizes has not been identified. No much larger clone is present one base from it, and per-base qualities are unavailable.

Library method: RACE. TCRdb lists the instrument as NextSeq 500. During library preparation, unique molecular identifiers were attached to individual cDNA molecules so that TCRs could be counted quantitatively and reproducibly. For every blood RNA sample, sequencing covered both the TCR alpha and TCR beta chains. The source study handled its data this way. The median number of TCRs per sample was around 96,000, ranging from roughly 20,000 to 700,000. V, J and CDR3 annotation of the TCR reads was carried out using the Decombinator software suite. For the PS versus PT1 abundance plots, all samples were subsampled to the same number of TCRs (28,000). TCRs were defined as expanded if absent before sensitization and observed at least eight times at the 2-week time point. TCRdb itself trimmed the public reads at Q25 with fastp, ran MiXCR and retained productive beta chains. Under each unique CDR3 protein, matching rows form one entry showing the most common genes and DNA. TCRdb's processing, not the authors', yielded these V and J calls. The sample yields more than 300,000 distinct CDR3 sequences; over 5% were counted once. Clones ranked in the top ten supply over 6.5% of the sample.

This sample's time point label indicates: pre-sensitization, week 0. According to the study, the label for this sample's treatment or condition signals: therapeutic diphenylcyclopropenone sensitization with weekly scalp DPC. At every patch-test visit, the blood draw took place before the patch test was put on. To be eligible, patients had to be aged 18 to 70, diagnosed with alopecia and judged suitable for DPC therapy, while pregnant patients were excluded. Total RNA was extracted from unfractionated whole blood that had been collected in Tempus Blood RNA tubes. Unmatched junction bases come to 2, with V trimmed by 6 bases and J by 6 bases. Reading from cysteine to phenylalanine, the CDR3 counts 13 amino acids. Only the CDR3 portion is preserved as DNA: 39 bases, with reading frame beginning at the first base. From a lookup of the germline V gene (reference sequence), CDR1 and CDR2 are MNHEY and SMNVEV.

The chain is assembled from TRBV27 and TRBJ1-4, with 9 middle bases fitting TRBD1. The sequencing used whole blood, collected in connection with sensitization to the hapten diphenylcyclopropenone (DPC). The receptor was derived from a woman younger than 35 with alopecia areata. Some clones in this sample may be carry-over from other donors' samples. The bases read TGTGCCAGCAGGGGACAGGGTCATGAAAAACTGTTTTTT. It specifies CASRGQGHEKLFF.